This is a list of T cell receptor beta chains from one sample in a study of siplizumab effects on memory and regulatory T cells. Produced via immunoSEQ multiplex PCR; TCRdb's table is partial and in-frame only. The sample records about 120,000 clones, 80% to 95% being singletons. Sequencing was done on a sample of non-Treg CD4+ T cells sorted from blood. The receptors come from a human donor in good health. Both conserved end residues are part of each CDR3. The order of the fields is D gene, V gene, J gene, clone size, CDR3 DNA, CDR3 protein. The D gene is left open where the match is weak. Expanded clones get a size class; other rows say once, few or many, or leave the size out.

d_call: TRBD1; v_call: TRBV12-5; j_call: TRBJ1-6; clone_size: NA; cdr3_nt: TGTGCTAGTGGTTTCCACAGGGGAGGTTCACCCCTCCACTTT; cdr3_aa: CASGFHRGGSPLHF
d_call: TRBD1; v_call: TRBV5-1; j_call: TRBJ2-2; clone_size: NA; cdr3_nt: TGCGCCAGCAGCTTGGCCCGACAGGGCGACGGGGAGCTGTTTTTT; cdr3_aa: CASSLARQGDGELFF
d_call: NA; v_call: TRBV6-5; j_call: TRBJ2-7; clone_size: NA; cdr3_nt: TGTGCCAGCAGTTACTTGGGGTCGTACGAGCAGTACTTC; cdr3_aa: CASSYLGSYEQYF
d_call: NA; v_call: TRBV11-3; j_call: TRBJ2-2; clone_size: NA; cdr3_nt: TGTGCCAGCAGCTTAGACGGACAAAACACCGGGGAGCTGTTTTTT; cdr3_aa: CASSLDGQNTGELFF
d_call: NA; v_call: TRBV7-9; j_call: TRBJ1-2; clone_size: once; cdr3_nt: TGTGCCAGCAGCTTAGCGGCCGGGAACTATGGCTACACCTTC; cdr3_aa: CASSLAAGNYGYTF
d_call: TRBD2; v_call: TRBV7-2; j_call: TRBJ2-5; clone_size: NA; cdr3_nt: TGTGCCAGCAGCTCTTATAGCGGGGGGTCCCAAGAGACCCAGTACTTC; cdr3_aa: CASSSYSGGSQETQYF
d_call: NA; v_call: TRBV27; j_call: TRBJ2-7; clone_size: NA; cdr3_nt: TGTGCCAGCAGTTTCGACGGGCCCTACGAGCAGTACTTC; cdr3_aa: CASSFDGPYEQYF
d_call: NA; v_call: TRBV12-5; j_call: TRBJ2-5; clone_size: NA; cdr3_nt: TGTGCTAGTGCCTCAGACAGGCAAGAGACCCAGTACTTC; cdr3_aa: CASASDRQETQYF
d_call: TRBD2; v_call: TRBV23-1; j_call: TRBJ2-1; clone_size: NA; cdr3_nt: TGCGCCAGCAGCCACCTAGCGGGGATCAAGACTGAGCAGTTCTTC; cdr3_aa: CASSHLAGIKTEQFF
d_call: NA; v_call: TRBV25-1; j_call: TRBJ2-7; clone_size: once; cdr3_nt: TGTGCCAGCAGTGAAGAGCGACACACGCTCTACGAGCAGTACTTC; cdr3_aa: CASSEERHTLYEQYF